This is a list of T cell receptor beta chains from one sample in a study of T cells in Graves' hyperthyroidism and ophthalmopathy. TCRdb analysed the multiplex PCR reads with MiXCR anew, one entry per CDR3 protein. The repertoire holds roughly 500,000 distinct CDR3 sequences, with about 15% as singletons. Sample: blood. The receptors stem from a woman in her 30s with Graves' ophthalmopathy. Both conserved end residues are part of each CDR3. The order of the fields is D gene, V gene, J gene, clone size, CDR3 length, CDR3 protein, CDR3 DNA. The D gene is left open where the match is weak. Expanded clones are given a class, and other clones once, few, many or no size at all.

D gene: TRBD2
V gene: TRBV5-1
J gene: TRBJ2-7
clone size: NA
CDR3 length: 15
CDR3 protein: CASSFLTSGGYEQYF
CDR3 DNA: TGCGCCAGCAGCTTCCTGACTAGCGGGGGCTACGAGCAGTACTTC

D gene: TRBD2
V gene: TRBV29-1
J gene: TRBJ2-7
clone size: many
CDR3 length: 11
CDR3 protein: CSVSGGYEQYF
CDR3 DNA: TGCAGCGTTTCGGGGGGCTACGAGCAGTACTTC

D gene: NA
V gene: TRBV20-1
J gene: TRBJ2-5
clone size: many
CDR3 length: 14
CDR3 protein: CSARDGRELETQYF
CDR3 DNA: TGCAGTGCTAGAGATGGCCGGGAGCTGGAGACCCAGTACTTC

D gene: TRBD1
V gene: TRBV29-1
J gene: TRBJ1-1
clone size: many
CDR3 length: 13
CDR3 protein: CSVGQGAFTEAFF
CDR3 DNA: TGCAGCGTTGGGCAGGGGGCTTTCACTGAAGCTTTCTTT

D gene: TRBD1
V gene: TRBV7-8
J gene: TRBJ2-5
clone size: many
CDR3 length: 19
CDR3 protein: CASSLGTDYDYAQQETQYF
CDR3 DNA: TGTGCCAGCAGCCTAGGGACAGATTATGACTACGCCCAGCAAGAGACCCAGTACTTC

D gene: TRBD2
V gene: TRBV6-5
J gene: TRBJ2-7
clone size: many
CDR3 length: 12
CDR3 protein: CASSYSGTREYF
CDR3 DNA: TGTGCCAGCAGTTACTCCGGGACTAGAGAGTACTTC

D gene: NA
V gene: TRBV6-1
J gene: TRBJ2-5
clone size: few
CDR3 length: 14
CDR3 protein: CASTFTRGGETQYF
CDR3 DNA: TGTGCCAGCACGTTCACCAGGGGCGGAGAGACCCAGTACTTC

D gene: NA
V gene: TRBV7-9
J gene: TRBJ2-2
clone size: NA
CDR3 length: 15
CDR3 protein: CANPPDSWDTGELFF
CDR3 DNA: TGTGCCAACCCACCGGACAGCTGGGATACCGGGGAGCTGTTTTTT

D gene: TRBD2
V gene: TRBV18
J gene: TRBJ2-1
clone size: many
CDR3 length: 14
CDR3 protein: CASSFGTSGFFQFF
CDR3 DNA: TGTGCCAGCTCATTCGGGACTAGCGGGTTTTTCCAGTTCTTC

D gene: TRBD1
V gene: TRBV6-4
J gene: TRBJ2-6
clone size: NA
CDR3 length: 18
CDR3 protein: CASSPQGQGPSGANVLTF
CDR3 DNA: TGTGCCAGCAGCCCCCAGGGACAGGGGCCCTCTGGGGCCAACGTCCTGACTTTC

D gene: NA
V gene: TRBV2
J gene: TRBJ1-1
clone size: many
CDR3 length: 11
CDR3 protein: CASRAGPEAFF
CDR3 DNA: TGTGCCAGCAGGGCCGGTCCTGAAGCTTTCTTT

D gene: NA
V gene: TRBV11-2
J gene: TRBJ1-4
clone size: many
CDR3 length: 15
CDR3 protein: CASSLEGATNEKLFF
CDR3 DNA: TGTGCCAGCAGCTTAGAAGGGGCAACTAATGAAAAACTGTTTTTT

D gene: NA
V gene: TRBV6-2/TRBV6-3
J gene: TRBJ1-4
clone size: few
CDR3 length: 16
CDR3 protein: CASTTRSGPANEKLFF
CDR3 DNA: TGTGCCAGCACCACCCGGAGTGGGCCCGCTAATGAAAAACTGTTTTTT

D gene: TRBD2
V gene: TRBV7-3
J gene: TRBJ2-3
clone size: many
CDR3 length: 15
CDR3 protein: CASSLASGSTDTQYF
CDR3 DNA: TGTGCCAGCAGCCTTGCTAGCGGCAGCACAGATACGCAGTATTTT

D gene: NA
V gene: TRBV28
J gene: TRBJ2-7
clone size: few
CDR3 length: 13
CDR3 protein: CASRDGSFYEQYF
CDR3 DNA: TGTGCCAGCAGGGACGGGAGCTTCTACGAGCAGTACTTC

D gene: TRBD1
V gene: TRBV4-2
J gene: TRBJ1-1
clone size: NA
CDR3 length: 19
CDR3 protein: CASSQVGQDLIAWNTEAFF
CDR3 DNA: TGTGCCAGCAGCCAAGTGGGACAGGATCTGATAGCTTGGAACACTGAAGCTTTCTTT

D gene: TRBD1
V gene: TRBV20-1
J gene: TRBJ1-2
clone size: few
CDR3 length: 18
CDR3 protein: CSAWKLLGGQGGKNSYTF
CDR3 DNA: TGCAGTGCTTGGAAATTATTGGGGGGACAGGGAGGGAAGAATAGCTACACCTTC

D gene: NA
V gene: TRBV7-2
J gene: TRBJ1-2
clone size: many
CDR3 length: 13
CDR3 protein: CASSLDWGSGYTF
CDR3 DNA: TGTGCCAGCAGCTTAGACTGGGGATCTGGCTACACCTTC

D gene: NA
V gene: TRBV6-1
J gene: TRBJ2-3
clone size: few
CDR3 length: 14
CDR3 protein: CASSEGPNTDTQYF
CDR3 DNA: TGTGCCAGCAGTGAGGGACCGAACACAGATACGCAGTATTTT

D gene: TRBD2
V gene: TRBV15
J gene: TRBJ2-1
clone size: NA
CDR3 length: 16
CDR3 protein: CATSSERDYGLNEQFF
CDR3 DNA: TGTGCCACCAGCAGTGAACGGGACTACGGCCTCAATGAGCAGTTCTTC

D gene: NA
V gene: TRBV29-1
J gene: TRBJ2-2
clone size: NA
CDR3 length: 12
CDR3 protein: CSVERNTGELFF
CDR3 DNA: TGCAGCGTTGAGCGGAACACCGGGGAGCTGTTTTTT

D gene: TRBD1
V gene: TRBV2
J gene: TRBJ1-5
clone size: many
CDR3 length: 15
CDR3 protein: CASSLDRGSNQPQHF
CDR3 DNA: TGTGCCAGCAGTCTGGACAGGGGGAGCAATCAGCCCCAGCATTTT

D gene: NA
V gene: TRBV20-1
J gene: TRBJ2-3
clone size: few
CDR3 length: 21
CDR3 protein: CSALGIQGQDGARLIGDAQYF
CDR3 DNA: TGCAGTGCTCTAGGTATTCAGGGGCAGGACGGAGCGCGCCTAATCGGAGATGCGCAGTATTTT

D gene: NA
V gene: TRBV4-3
J gene: TRBJ2-3
clone size: NA
CDR3 length: 16
CDR3 protein: CASSQDPGTSTDTQYF
CDR3 DNA: TGCGCCAGCAGCCAAGATCCAGGGACTAGCACAGATACGCAGTATTTT

D gene: NA
V gene: TRBV28
J gene: TRBJ2-2
clone size: NA
CDR3 length: 16
CDR3 protein: CASSPSDSSNTGELFF
CDR3 DNA: TGTGCCAGCAGTCCCTCGGACAGCTCGAACACCGGGGAGCTGTTTTTT

D gene: TRBD2
V gene: TRBV19
J gene: TRBJ2-2
clone size: NA
CDR3 length: 19
CDR3 protein: CASRGTGTSGAVNTGELFF
CDR3 DNA: TGTGCCAGTAGGGGGACCGGGACTAGCGGAGCCGTGAACACCGGGGAGCTGTTTTTT

D gene: NA
V gene: TRBV28
J gene: TRBJ1-2
clone size: many
CDR3 length: 13
CDR3 protein: CASSFDGNYGYTF
CDR3 DNA: TGTGCCAGCAGTTTCGACGGGAACTATGGCTACACCTTC

D gene: TRBD2
V gene: TRBV20-1
J gene: TRBJ2-7
clone size: NA
CDR3 length: 13
CDR3 protein: CSAREGTSDEQYF
CDR3 DNA: TGCAGTGCTAGGGAAGGGACTAGCGACGAGCAGTACTTC

D gene: NA
V gene: TRBV20-1
J gene: TRBJ2-1
clone size: few
CDR3 length: 13
CDR3 protein: CSASNDLMGEQFF
CDR3 DNA: TGCAGTGCTAGTAATGACTTAATGGGTGAGCAGTTCTTC

D gene: NA
V gene: TRBV3-1
J gene: TRBJ2-1
clone size: many
CDR3 length: 15
CDR3 protein: CASSKDGSSYNEQFF
CDR3 DNA: TGTGCCAGCAGCAAAGATGGGAGCTCCTACAATGAGCAGTTCTTC

D gene: TRBD2
V gene: TRBV4-3
J gene: TRBJ2-3
clone size: NA
CDR3 length: 17
CDR3 protein: CASSQVFPSGTTDTQYF
CDR3 DNA: TGCGCCAGCAGCCAAGTCTTCCCTAGCGGGACGACAGATACGCAGTATTTT

D gene: NA
V gene: TRBV30
J gene: TRBJ1-1
clone size: many
CDR3 length: 13
CDR3 protein: CAWILSGGTEAFF
CDR3 DNA: TGTGCCTGGATTTTATCGGGGGGCACTGAAGCTTTCTTT

D gene: NA
V gene: TRBV29-1
J gene: TRBJ1-1
clone size: few
CDR3 length: 13
CDR3 protein: CSVKGEMNTEAFF
CDR3 DNA: TGCAGCGTGAAGGGGGAGATGAACACTGAAGCTTTCTTT

D gene: NA
V gene: TRBV12-3/TRBV12-4
J gene: TRBJ2-1
clone size: NA
CDR3 length: 11
CDR3 protein: CASSGSREQFF
CDR3 DNA: TGTGCCAGCAGTGGTAGCCGAGAGCAGTTCTTC

D gene: NA
V gene: TRBV7-2
J gene: TRBJ2-7
clone size: many
CDR3 length: 14
CDR3 protein: CASSLVGGGSEQYF
CDR3 DNA: TGTGCCAGCAGCTTAGTGGGTGGCGGCAGCGAGCAGTACTTC

D gene: NA
V gene: TRBV19
J gene: TRBJ2-2
clone size: few
CDR3 length: 13
CDR3 protein: CASSSGVTGELFF
CDR3 DNA: TGTGCCAGTAGTTCTGGGGTCACCGGGGAGCTGTTTTTT

D gene: TRBD2
V gene: TRBV24-1
J gene: TRBJ2-1
clone size: few
CDR3 length: 15
CDR3 protein: CATSDSTSGRHEQFF
CDR3 DNA: TGTGCCACCAGTGATTCGACTAGCGGGAGGCATGAGCAGTTCTTC

D gene: TRBD1
V gene: TRBV6-1
J gene: TRBJ2-2
clone size: NA
CDR3 length: 15
CDR3 protein: CASTLGGVNTGELFF
CDR3 DNA: TGTGCCAGCACCTTAGGGGGCGTGAACACCGGGGAGCTGTTTTTT

D gene: TRBD1
V gene: TRBV6-1
J gene: TRBJ2-1
clone size: few
CDR3 length: 15
CDR3 protein: CASRPDRVLRSEQFF
CDR3 DNA: TGTGCCAGCAGACCCGACAGGGTACTTAGGAGTGAGCAGTTCTTC

D gene: NA
V gene: TRBV6-2/TRBV6-3
J gene: TRBJ2-7
clone size: NA
CDR3 length: 15
CDR3 protein: CASSSSRRGQYEQYF
CDR3 DNA: TGTGCCAGCAGTTCCTCCCGACGAGGACAGTACGAGCAGTACTTC

D gene: NA
V gene: TRBV28
J gene: TRBJ2-2
clone size: many
CDR3 length: 16
CDR3 protein: CASSFVFTRVPGELFF
CDR3 DNA: TGTGCCAGCAGTTTTGTGTTTACAAGGGTTCCCGGGGAGCTGTTTTTT